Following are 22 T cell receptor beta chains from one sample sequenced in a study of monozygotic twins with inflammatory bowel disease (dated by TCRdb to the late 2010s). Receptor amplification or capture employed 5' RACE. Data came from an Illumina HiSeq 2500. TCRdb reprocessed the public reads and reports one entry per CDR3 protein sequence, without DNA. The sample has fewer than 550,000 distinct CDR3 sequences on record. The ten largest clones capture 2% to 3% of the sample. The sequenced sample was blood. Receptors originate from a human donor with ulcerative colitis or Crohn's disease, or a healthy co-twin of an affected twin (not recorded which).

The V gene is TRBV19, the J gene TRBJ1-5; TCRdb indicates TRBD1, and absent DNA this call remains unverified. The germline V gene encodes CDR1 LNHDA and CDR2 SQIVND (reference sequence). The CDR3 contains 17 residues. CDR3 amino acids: CASSIPQRTGNNQPQHF.

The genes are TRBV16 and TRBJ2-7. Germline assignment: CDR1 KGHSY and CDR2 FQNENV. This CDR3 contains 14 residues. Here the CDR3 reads CASSQGLPSYEEYF.

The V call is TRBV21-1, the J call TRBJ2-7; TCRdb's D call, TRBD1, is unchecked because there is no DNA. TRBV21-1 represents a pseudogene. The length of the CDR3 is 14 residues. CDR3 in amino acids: CASDRFPARYEQYF.

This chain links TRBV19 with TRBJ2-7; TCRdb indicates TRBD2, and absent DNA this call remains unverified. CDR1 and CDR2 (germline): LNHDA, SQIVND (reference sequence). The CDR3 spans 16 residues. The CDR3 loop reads CASSMKLAGRSYEQYF.

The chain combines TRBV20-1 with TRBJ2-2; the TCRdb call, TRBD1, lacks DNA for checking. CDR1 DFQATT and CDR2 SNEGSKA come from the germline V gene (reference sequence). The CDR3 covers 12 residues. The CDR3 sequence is CSAPKAPGELFF.

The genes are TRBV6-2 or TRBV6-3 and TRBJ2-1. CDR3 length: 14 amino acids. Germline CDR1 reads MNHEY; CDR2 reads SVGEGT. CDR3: CASSYSTAYNEQFF.

The CDR3 sequence: CASSVVDSSYEQYF. The rearrangement links TRBV9 to TRBJ2-7. CDR1 is SGDLS, CDR2 YYNGEE, per germline. This CDR3 region has 14 residues.

CDR3 loop: CASSSGQNSYNEQFF. V usage is TRBV28 and J usage is TRBJ2-1; TCRdb picks TRBD1, but there is no DNA to check that call. The CDR3 covers 15 residues. CDR1 MDHEN and CDR2 SYDVKM come from the germline V gene.

CDR3 residues: CASSFSGLNGANVLTF. This chain joins TRBV7-2 and TRBJ2-6. CDR3 size: 16 residues. Per germline, CDR1 SGHTA and CDR2 FQGNSA.

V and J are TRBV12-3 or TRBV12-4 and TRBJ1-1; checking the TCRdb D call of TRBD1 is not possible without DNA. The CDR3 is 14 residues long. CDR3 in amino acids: CASRPNGGNPEAFF.

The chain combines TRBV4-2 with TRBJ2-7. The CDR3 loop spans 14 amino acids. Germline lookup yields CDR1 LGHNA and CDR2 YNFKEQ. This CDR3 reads CASSQDLGGYEQYF.

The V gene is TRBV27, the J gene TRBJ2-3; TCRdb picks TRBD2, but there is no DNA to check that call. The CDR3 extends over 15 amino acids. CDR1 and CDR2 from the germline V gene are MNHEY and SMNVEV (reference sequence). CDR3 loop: CASSSISGRPDTQYF.

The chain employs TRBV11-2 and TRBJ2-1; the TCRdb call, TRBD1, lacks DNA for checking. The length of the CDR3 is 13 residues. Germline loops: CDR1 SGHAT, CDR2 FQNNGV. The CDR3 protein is CASSFSRANEQFF.

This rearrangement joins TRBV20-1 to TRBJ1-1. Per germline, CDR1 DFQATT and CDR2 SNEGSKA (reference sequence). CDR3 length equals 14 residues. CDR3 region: CSALDPTQNTEAFF.

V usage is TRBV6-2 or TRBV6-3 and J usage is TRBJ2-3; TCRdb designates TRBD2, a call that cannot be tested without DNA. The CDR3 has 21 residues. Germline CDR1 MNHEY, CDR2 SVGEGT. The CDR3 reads CASSYSTGIPGLAGGPSTQYF.

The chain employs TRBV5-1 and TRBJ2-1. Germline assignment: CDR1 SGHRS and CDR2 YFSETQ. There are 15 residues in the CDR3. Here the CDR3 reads CASTTDLSSYNEQFF.

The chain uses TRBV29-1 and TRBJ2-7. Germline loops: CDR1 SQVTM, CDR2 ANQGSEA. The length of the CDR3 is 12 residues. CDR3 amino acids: CSVVVPIYEQYF.

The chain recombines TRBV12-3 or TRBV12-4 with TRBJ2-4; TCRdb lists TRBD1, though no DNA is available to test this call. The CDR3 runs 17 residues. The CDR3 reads CASSPTDRVFGKNIQYF.

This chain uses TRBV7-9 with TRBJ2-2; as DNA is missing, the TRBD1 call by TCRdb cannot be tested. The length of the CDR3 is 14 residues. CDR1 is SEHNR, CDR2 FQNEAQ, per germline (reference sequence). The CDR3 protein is CASPTGLNTGELFF.

CDR3 loop: CASSPQPLHEQYF. J is TRBJ2-7 and V is TRBV7-2. CDR1 and CDR2 (germline): SGHTA, FQGNSA. The CDR3 length is 13 residues.

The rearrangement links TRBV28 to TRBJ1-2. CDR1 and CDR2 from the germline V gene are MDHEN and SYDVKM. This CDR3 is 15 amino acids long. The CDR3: CASSFSRLQNYGYTF.

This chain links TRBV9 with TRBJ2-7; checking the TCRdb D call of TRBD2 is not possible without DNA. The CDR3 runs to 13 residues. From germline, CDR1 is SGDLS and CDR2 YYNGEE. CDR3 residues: CASSASLAAEQYF.